Listed below are T cell receptor beta chains from one sample, sequenced in a study of blood T cell repertoires in COVID-19. Method: immunoSEQ multiplex PCR; TCRdb's copy keeps in-frame clones and lacks some. The table shows around 270,000 clones, with around 82% occurring only once. The source material was peripheral blood. These receptors were obtained from a person aged 65-85 years with COVID-19, enrolled during active disease. Both conserved end residues are part of each CDR3. The order of the fields is D gene, J gene, CDR3 length, V gene, clone size, CDR3 protein, CDR3 DNA. D genes are given only for firm matches. Part of the rows lack a size; the others show once, few, many or a class for expanded clones.

D gene: -
J gene: TRBJ1-1
CDR3 length: 14
V gene: TRBV6-5
clone size: -
CDR3 protein: CASMTGALNTEAFF
CDR3 DNA: TGTGCCAGCATGACAGGAGCATTGAACACTGAAGCTTTCTTT

D gene: TRBD1
J gene: TRBJ1-2
CDR3 length: 14
V gene: TRBV5-4
clone size: -
CDR3 protein: CASSSRTGIYGYTF
CDR3 DNA: TGTGCCAGCAGCTCCCGGACAGGGATTTATGGCTACACCTTC

D gene: TRBD2
J gene: TRBJ2-7
CDR3 length: 16
V gene: TRBV16
clone size: -
CDR3 protein: CASSRAGTSATYEQYF
CDR3 DNA: TGTGCCAGCAGCCGGGCGGGGACTAGCGCAACCTACGAGCAGTACTTC

D gene: TRBD2
J gene: TRBJ2-3
CDR3 length: 17
V gene: TRBV23-1
clone size: -
CDR3 protein: CASSQGTSGLSTDTQYF
CDR3 DNA: TGCGCCAGCAGTCAAGGCACTAGCGGGCTTAGCACAGATACGCAGTATTTT

D gene: -
J gene: TRBJ2-7
CDR3 length: 16
V gene: TRBV13
clone size: few
CDR3 protein: CASSPPHGPEVNEQYF
CDR3 DNA: TGTGCCAGCAGCCCTCCCCACGGTCCCGAGGTGAACGAGCAGTACTTC

D gene: -
J gene: TRBJ2-5
CDR3 length: 14
V gene: TRBV5-6
clone size: -
CDR3 protein: CASSARTGEETQYF
CDR3 DNA: TGTGCCAGCAGCGCCAGGACTGGCGAAGAGACCCAGTACTTC

D gene: -
J gene: TRBJ2-3
CDR3 length: 14
V gene: TRBV27
clone size: -
CDR3 protein: CASSLDSFTDTQYF
CDR3 DNA: TGTGCCAGCAGCCTCGACAGTTTCACAGATACGCAGTATTTT

D gene: TRBD2
J gene: TRBJ2-7
CDR3 length: 15
V gene: TRBV15
clone size: -
CDR3 protein: CATSRDQLAGVEQYF
CDR3 DNA: TGTGCCACCAGCAGAGATCAGCTAGCGGGAGTCGAGCAGTACTTC

D gene: -
J gene: TRBJ1-2
CDR3 length: 12
V gene: TRBV7-2
clone size: -
CDR3 protein: CASSKNPGIDTF
CDR3 DNA: TGTGCCAGCAGCAAAAATCCGGGAATAGACACCTTC

D gene: TRBD1
J gene: TRBJ1-2
CDR3 length: 16
V gene: TRBV19
clone size: -
CDR3 protein: CASSTGTATLNYGYTF
CDR3 DNA: TGTGCCAGTAGCACCGGGACAGCAACATTGAACTATGGCTACACCTTC

D gene: TRBD1
J gene: TRBJ1-1
CDR3 length: 17
V gene: TRBV27
clone size: -
CDR3 protein: CASSFLRRDRGNTEAFF
CDR3 DNA: TGTGCCAGCAGTTTTCTTCGGCGGGACAGGGGGAACACTGAAGCTTTCTTT

D gene: -
J gene: TRBJ2-3
CDR3 length: 13
V gene: TRBV9
clone size: -
CDR3 protein: CASSARQTDTQYF
CDR3 DNA: TGTGCCAGCAGCGCCCGACAGACAGATACGCAGTATTTT

D gene: TRBD1
J gene: TRBJ2-6
CDR3 length: 16
V gene: TRBV6-1
clone size: few
CDR3 protein: CASSADRGSGANVLTF
CDR3 DNA: TGTGCCAGCAGTGCCGACAGGGGGTCTGGGGCCAACGTCCTGACTTTC

D gene: -
J gene: TRBJ2-2
CDR3 length: 16
V gene: TRBV18
clone size: -
CDR3 protein: CASSPGTPANTGELFF
CDR3 DNA: TGTGCCAGCTCACCCGGGACACCCGCGAACACCGGGGAGCTGTTTTTT

D gene: -
J gene: TRBJ2-3
CDR3 length: 16
V gene: TRBV6-2/TRBV6-3
clone size: -
CDR3 protein: CASSAQRANLADTQYF
CDR3 DNA: TGTGCCAGCAGTGCCCAAAGAGCGAATTTGGCAGATACGCAGTATTTT

D gene: TRBD1
J gene: TRBJ1-2
CDR3 length: 17
V gene: TRBV28
clone size: -
CDR3 protein: CASSSRDRNPTGYGYTF
CDR3 DNA: TGTGCCAGCAGTTCAAGGGACAGAAACCCTACTGGGTATGGCTACACCTTC

D gene: -
J gene: TRBJ2-1
CDR3 length: 13
V gene: TRBV7-9
clone size: few
CDR3 protein: CASSPSEYNEQFF
CDR3 DNA: TGTGCCAGCAGCCCTTCCGAGTACAATGAGCAGTTCTTC

D gene: -
J gene: TRBJ2-6
CDR3 length: 17
V gene: TRBV7-9
clone size: -
CDR3 protein: CASSQGGGLSGANVLTF
CDR3 DNA: TGTGCCAGCAGCCAGGGAGGCGGTCTCTCTGGGGCCAACGTCCTGACTTTC

D gene: -
J gene: TRBJ2-3
CDR3 length: 13
V gene: TRBV14
clone size: -
CDR3 protein: CASGGRGTDTQYF
CDR3 DNA: TGTGCCAGCGGCGGGCGGGGCACAGATACGCAGTATTTT

D gene: TRBD1
J gene: TRBJ1-6
CDR3 length: 15
V gene: TRBV5-1
clone size: -
CDR3 protein: CASSRGTGDNSPLHF
CDR3 DNA: TGCGCCAGCAGCCGTGGGACAGGGGATAATTCACCCCTCCACTTT

D gene: TRBD1
J gene: TRBJ2-3
CDR3 length: 18
V gene: TRBV5-1
clone size: -
CDR3 protein: CASSPSGTGGPITDTQYF
CDR3 DNA: TGCGCCAGCAGCCCCTCCGGGACAGGGGGGCCAATCACAGATACGCAGTATTTT

D gene: -
J gene: TRBJ1-3
CDR3 length: 14
V gene: TRBV7-2
clone size: -
CDR3 protein: CASSLGNSGNTIYF
CDR3 DNA: TGTGCCAGCAGCCTCGGGAACTCTGGAAACACCATATATTTT

D gene: -
J gene: TRBJ2-5
CDR3 length: 16
V gene: TRBV2
clone size: once
CDR3 protein: CASTGWAGYQQETQYF
CDR3 DNA: TGTGCCAGCACCGGATGGGCGGGGTACCAACAAGAGACCCAGTACTTC

D gene: TRBD1
J gene: TRBJ1-1
CDR3 length: 14
V gene: TRBV5-1
clone size: -
CDR3 protein: CASSRKDRGLGAFF
CDR3 DNA: TGCGCCAGCAGCCGGAAGGACAGGGGGCTCGGAGCTTTCTTT

D gene: -
J gene: TRBJ2-1
CDR3 length: 13
V gene: TRBV2
clone size: -
CDR3 protein: CASRSRKYNEQFF
CDR3 DNA: TGTGCCAGCAGGAGTAGAAAGTACAATGAGCAGTTCTTC

D gene: TRBD2
J gene: TRBJ2-5
CDR3 length: 17
V gene: TRBV9
clone size: once
CDR3 protein: CASSVEGGGRGQETQYF
CDR3 DNA: TGTGCCAGCAGCGTAGAGGGCGGCGGGAGGGGCCAAGAGACCCAGTACTTC

D gene: -
J gene: TRBJ2-3
CDR3 length: 14
V gene: TRBV5-1
clone size: -
CDR3 protein: CASGWGGSTDTQYF
CDR3 DNA: TGCGCCAGCGGTTGGGGAGGAAGCACAGATACGCAGTATTTT

D gene: TRBD1
J gene: TRBJ2-7
CDR3 length: 14
V gene: TRBV6-5
clone size: -
CDR3 protein: CASRHDRVSYEQYF
CDR3 DNA: TGTGCCAGCAGGCACGACAGGGTATCTTACGAGCAGTACTTC

D gene: -
J gene: TRBJ1-1
CDR3 length: 17
V gene: TRBV5-4
clone size: -
CDR3 protein: CASSQIGIRRGGGEAFF
CDR3 DNA: TGTGCCAGCAGCCAGATTGGAATTAGACGGGGAGGGGGTGAAGCTTTCTTT

D gene: -
J gene: TRBJ2-7
CDR3 length: 12
V gene: TRBV10-3
clone size: once
CDR3 protein: CAISTLAYEQYF
CDR3 DNA: TGTGCCATCAGTACTCTAGCCTACGAGCAGTACTTC

D gene: -
J gene: TRBJ2-5
CDR3 length: 12
V gene: TRBV18
clone size: -
CDR3 protein: CASSPNRETQYF
CDR3 DNA: TGTGCCAGCTCACCAAACAGGGAGACCCAGTACTTC

D gene: -
J gene: TRBJ1-5
CDR3 length: 13
V gene: TRBV19
clone size: -
CDR3 protein: CARCRQNDHPQHF
CDR3 DNA: TGTGCCAGGTGCCGACAGAACGATCACCCCCAGCATTTT

D gene: TRBD2
J gene: TRBJ2-4
CDR3 length: 18
V gene: TRBV15
clone size: -
CDR3 protein: CATSRVGGGRVAKNIQYF
CDR3 DNA: TGTGCCACCAGCAGAGTGGGGGGCGGGAGGGTAGCCAAAAACATTCAGTACTTC

D gene: TRBD1
J gene: TRBJ1-4
CDR3 length: 15
V gene: TRBV3-1/TRBV3-2
clone size: -
CDR3 protein: CASSQGQGRGEKLFF
CDR3 DNA: TGTGCCAGCAGCCAAGGACAGGGGAGAGGTGAAAAACTGTTTTTT

D gene: -
J gene: TRBJ1-2
CDR3 length: 16
V gene: TRBV29-1
clone size: once
CDR3 protein: CSVERVEKAGVDGYTF
CDR3 DNA: TGCAGCGTTGAAAGGGTCGAAAAGGCAGGGGTCGATGGCTACACCTTC

D gene: TRBD2
J gene: TRBJ2-1
CDR3 length: 16
V gene: TRBV11-3
clone size: -
CDR3 protein: CASSSVIRGRAPEQFF
CDR3 DNA: TGTGCCAGCAGCTCCGTTATCCGAGGGAGGGCCCCTGAGCAGTTCTTC

D gene: TRBD1
J gene: TRBJ1-1
CDR3 length: 14
V gene: TRBV18
clone size: -
CDR3 protein: CASSRKGAGTEAFF
CDR3 DNA: TGTGCCAGCTCACGAAAGGGGGCCGGCACTGAAGCTTTCTTT

D gene: TRBD2
J gene: TRBJ2-7
CDR3 length: 13
V gene: TRBV11-2
clone size: -
CDR3 protein: CASSRTIAGEQYF
CDR3 DNA: TGTGCCAGCAGCAGAACCATAGCGGGGGAGCAGTACTTC

D gene: -
J gene: TRBJ1-6
CDR3 length: 15
V gene: TRBV5-4
clone size: -
CDR3 protein: CASSSYQDLNSPLHF
CDR3 DNA: TGTGCCAGCAGCTCTTATCAGGATCTTAATTCACCCCTCCACTTT

D gene: TRBD1
J gene: TRBJ2-6
CDR3 length: 18
V gene: TRBV6-6
clone size: -
CDR3 protein: CASGPSGQGSSGANVLTF
CDR3 DNA: TGTGCCAGCGGTCCGTCGGGACAGGGGTCTTCAGGGGCCAACGTCCTGACTTTC

D gene: -
J gene: TRBJ2-2
CDR3 length: 12
V gene: TRBV24-1
clone size: -
CDR3 protein: CATAFRTGELFF
CDR3 DNA: TGTGCCACCGCTTTTAGAACCGGGGAGCTGTTTTTT

D gene: TRBD2
J gene: TRBJ2-1
CDR3 length: 15
V gene: TRBV7-6
clone size: -
CDR3 protein: CASSLGTSGGDEQFF
CDR3 DNA: TGTGCCAGCAGCTTAGGGACTAGCGGGGGGGATGAGCAGTTCTTC

D gene: -
J gene: TRBJ1-5
CDR3 length: 14
V gene: TRBV6-5
clone size: -
CDR3 protein: CASSSGKEGQPQHF
CDR3 DNA: TGTGCCAGCAGCTCAGGAAAGGAGGGTCAGCCCCAGCATTTT

D gene: TRBD1
J gene: TRBJ2-7
CDR3 length: 14
V gene: TRBV2
clone size: few
CDR3 protein: CASSARQGDHEQYF
CDR3 DNA: TGTGCCAGCAGTGCCCGACAGGGAGATCACGAGCAGTACTTC

D gene: -
J gene: TRBJ2-3
CDR3 length: 15
V gene: TRBV5-1
clone size: once
CDR3 protein: CASRGLPTFADTQYF
CDR3 DNA: TGCGCCAGCAGAGGACTACCTACCTTTGCAGATACGCAGTATTTT

D gene: TRBD2
J gene: TRBJ2-7
CDR3 length: 18
V gene: TRBV5-6
clone size: -
CDR3 protein: CASSPPPTSARTSYEQYF
CDR3 DNA: TGTGCCAGCAGCCCGCCCCCGACTAGCGCGAGAACCTCCTACGAGCAGTACTTC

D gene: -
J gene: TRBJ2-7
CDR3 length: 15
V gene: TRBV6-6
clone size: few
CDR3 protein: CASSYGRGRSYEQYF
CDR3 DNA: TGTGCCAGCAGTTACGGGCGGGGTAGATCCTACGAGCAGTACTTC

D gene: -
J gene: TRBJ1-2
CDR3 length: 12
V gene: TRBV12-3/TRBV12-4
clone size: -
CDR3 protein: CASSLSVYGYTF
CDR3 DNA: TGTGCCAGCAGTTTGTCAGTCTATGGCTACACCTTC

D gene: -
J gene: TRBJ2-1
CDR3 length: 14
V gene: TRBV6-5
clone size: -
CDR3 protein: CASMDRTLYNEQFF
CDR3 DNA: TGTGCCAGCATGGACCGGACTTTATACAATGAGCAGTTCTTC

D gene: -
J gene: TRBJ1-3
CDR3 length: 13
V gene: TRBV28
clone size: -
CDR3 protein: CASNRQGGNTIYF
CDR3 DNA: TGTGCCAGCAACAGGCAGGGCGGAAACACCATATATTTT

D gene: -
J gene: TRBJ2-7
CDR3 length: 14
V gene: TRBV6-1
clone size: -
CDR3 protein: CASSFNRDTYEQYF
CDR3 DNA: TGTGCCAGCAGTTTTAACCGGGACACCTACGAGCAGTACTTC

D gene: -
J gene: TRBJ2-3
CDR3 length: 15
V gene: TRBV3-1/TRBV3-2
clone size: once
CDR3 protein: CASSQDHRSTDTQYF
CDR3 DNA: TGTGCCAGCAGCCAAGACCACAGAAGCACAGATACGCAGTATTTT

D gene: TRBD1
J gene: TRBJ1-5
CDR3 length: 14
V gene: TRBV19
clone size: -
CDR3 protein: CASSSQGAGQPQHF
CDR3 DNA: TGTGCCAGTAGTAGTCAGGGGGCGGGCCAGCCCCAGCATTTT

D gene: TRBD1
J gene: TRBJ1-1
CDR3 length: 13
V gene: TRBV6-5
clone size: -
CDR3 protein: CASSRGTEHEAFF
CDR3 DNA: TGTGCCAGCAGTCGAGGGACAGAGCATGAAGCTTTCTTT

D gene: TRBD2
J gene: TRBJ2-2
CDR3 length: 17
V gene: TRBV7-9
clone size: -
CDR3 protein: CASSLVSGGRDTGELFF
CDR3 DNA: TGTGCCAGCAGCCTCGTTAGCGGGGGAAGAGACACCGGGGAGCTGTTTTTT